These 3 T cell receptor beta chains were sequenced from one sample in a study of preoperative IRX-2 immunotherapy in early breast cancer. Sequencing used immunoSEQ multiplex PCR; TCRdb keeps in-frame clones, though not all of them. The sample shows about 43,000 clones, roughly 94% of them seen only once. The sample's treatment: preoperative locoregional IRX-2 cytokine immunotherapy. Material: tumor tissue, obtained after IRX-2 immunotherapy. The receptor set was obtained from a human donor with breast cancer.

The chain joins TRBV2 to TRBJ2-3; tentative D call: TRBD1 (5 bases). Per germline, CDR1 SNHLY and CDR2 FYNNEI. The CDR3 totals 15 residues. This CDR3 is CATKGALVHTDTQYF. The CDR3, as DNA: TGTGCTACCAAAGGGGCGCTCGTGCACACAGATACGCAGTATTTT.

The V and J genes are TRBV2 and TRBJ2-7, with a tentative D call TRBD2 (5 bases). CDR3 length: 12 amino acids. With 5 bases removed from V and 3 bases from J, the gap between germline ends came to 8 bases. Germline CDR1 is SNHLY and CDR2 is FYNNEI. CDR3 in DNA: TGTGCCAGCAGTCTAGCCAGCTACGAGCAGTACTTC. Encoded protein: CASSLASYEQYF.

The CDR3 sequence is CASSQVMGGTVLYEQYF. Written as DNA, the CDR3 is TGTGCCAGCAGCCAAGTCATGGGCGGGACAGTTCTCTACGAGCAGTACTTC. The V and J genes are TRBV4-2 and TRBJ2-7; tentative D call: TRBD1 (7 bases). The V and J ends lost 1 base and 3 bases respectively, with 19 bases between them. This CDR3 is 17 amino acids long. The germline gives CDR1 LGHNA, CDR2 YNFKEQ.